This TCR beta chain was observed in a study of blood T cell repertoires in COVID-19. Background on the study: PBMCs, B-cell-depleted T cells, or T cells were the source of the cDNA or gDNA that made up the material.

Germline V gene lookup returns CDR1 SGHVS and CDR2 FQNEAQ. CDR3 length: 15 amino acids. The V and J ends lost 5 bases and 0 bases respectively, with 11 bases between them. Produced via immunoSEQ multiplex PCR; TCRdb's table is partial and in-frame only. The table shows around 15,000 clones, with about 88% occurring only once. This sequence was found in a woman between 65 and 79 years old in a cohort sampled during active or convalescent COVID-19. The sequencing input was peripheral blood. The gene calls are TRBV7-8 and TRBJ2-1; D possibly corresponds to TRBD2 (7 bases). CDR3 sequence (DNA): TGTGCCAGCAGCCCCGGGGGGCACTCCTACAATGAGCAGTTCTTC. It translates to CASSPGGHSYNEQFF. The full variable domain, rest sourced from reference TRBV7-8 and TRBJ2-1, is GAGVSQSPRYKVAKRGQDVALRCDPISGHVSLFWYQQALGQGPEFLTYFQNEAQLDKSGLPSDRFFAERPEGSVSTLKIQRTQQEDSAVYLCASSPGGHSYNEQFFGPGTRLTVL.